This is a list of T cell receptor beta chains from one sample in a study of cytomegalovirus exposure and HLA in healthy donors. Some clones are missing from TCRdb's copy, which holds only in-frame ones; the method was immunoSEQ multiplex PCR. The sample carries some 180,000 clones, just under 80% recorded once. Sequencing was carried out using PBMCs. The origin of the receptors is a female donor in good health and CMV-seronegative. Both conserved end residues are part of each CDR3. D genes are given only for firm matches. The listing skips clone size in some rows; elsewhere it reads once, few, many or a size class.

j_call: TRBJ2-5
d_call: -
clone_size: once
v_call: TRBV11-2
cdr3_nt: TGTGCCAGCAGCTTAGGTGGCCGCTCAGAAGAGACCCAGTACTTC
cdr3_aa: CASSLGGRSEETQYF

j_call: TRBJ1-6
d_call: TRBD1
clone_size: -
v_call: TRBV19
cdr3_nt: TGTGCCAGTAGCCGGGGACAGGGGAATTCACCCCTCCACTTT
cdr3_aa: CASSRGQGNSPLHF

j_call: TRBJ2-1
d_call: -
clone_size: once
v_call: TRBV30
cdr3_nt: TGTGCCTGGACCTTAAGGGGCAATGAGCAGTTCTTC
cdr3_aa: CAWTLRGNEQFF

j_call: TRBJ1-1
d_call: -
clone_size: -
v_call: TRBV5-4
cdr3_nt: TGTGCCAGCAGGGCGGACACCATGATGAACACTGAAGCTTTCTTT
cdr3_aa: CASRADTMMNTEAFF

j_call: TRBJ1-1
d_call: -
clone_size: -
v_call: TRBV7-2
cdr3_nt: TGTGCCAGCAGCTCCAGGGCGGCCGCTGAAGCTTTCTTT
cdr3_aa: CASSSRAAAEAFF

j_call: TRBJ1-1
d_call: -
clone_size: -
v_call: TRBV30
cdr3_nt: TGTGCCTGGAGTGGTCTGGGGGCAACCAACACTGAAGCTTTCTTT
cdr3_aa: CAWSGLGATNTEAFF

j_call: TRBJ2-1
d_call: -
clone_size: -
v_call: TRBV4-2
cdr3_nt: TGTGCCAGCAGCCCATCGGGTGCCTACAATGAGCAGTTCTTC
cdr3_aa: CASSPSGAYNEQFF

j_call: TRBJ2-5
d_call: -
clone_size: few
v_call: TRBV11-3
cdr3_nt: TGTGCCAGCAGCCCTCAAGAGACCCAGTACTTC
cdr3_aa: CASSPQETQYF

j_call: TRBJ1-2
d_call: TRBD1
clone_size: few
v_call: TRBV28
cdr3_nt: TGTGCCAGCAGTCCCTCCTTGGACAGGCGAAGTCATGGCTACACCTTC
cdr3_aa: CASSPSLDRRSHGYTF

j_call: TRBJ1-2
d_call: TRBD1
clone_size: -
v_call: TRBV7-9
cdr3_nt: TGTGCCAGCAGCTACCCGGGACAGGGGAACTATGGCTACACCTTC
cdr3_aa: CASSYPGQGNYGYTF

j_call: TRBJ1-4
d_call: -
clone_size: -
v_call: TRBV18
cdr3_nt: TGTGCCAGCTCCCGAGGCGGAGGGGCATATGAAAAACTGTTTTTT
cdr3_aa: CASSRGGGAYEKLFF

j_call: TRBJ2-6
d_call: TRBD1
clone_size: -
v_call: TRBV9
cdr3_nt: TGTGCCAGCAGCGTTACCGGGACAGGGTCTGGGGCCAACGTCCTGACTTTC
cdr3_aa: CASSVTGTGSGANVLTF

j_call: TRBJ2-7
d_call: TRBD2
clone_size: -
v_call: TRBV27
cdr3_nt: TGTGCCAGCAGTTTTGCGGGAGAACGGTACGAGCAGTACTTC
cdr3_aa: CASSFAGERYEQYF

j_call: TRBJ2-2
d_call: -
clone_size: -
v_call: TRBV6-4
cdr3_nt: TGTGCCAGCAGTGAGCGGCAGGGATACACCGGGGAGCTGTTTTTT
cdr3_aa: CASSERQGYTGELFF

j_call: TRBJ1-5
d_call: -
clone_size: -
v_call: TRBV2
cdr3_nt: TGTGCCAGCAGTGTGGGAGTTAGCAATCAGCCCCAGCATTTT
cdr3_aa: CASSVGVSNQPQHF

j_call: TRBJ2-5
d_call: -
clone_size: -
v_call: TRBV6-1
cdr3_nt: TGTGCCAGCAGTGAAAGGGGGAGAGCGGAGGAGACCCAGTACTTC
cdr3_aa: CASSERGRAEETQYF

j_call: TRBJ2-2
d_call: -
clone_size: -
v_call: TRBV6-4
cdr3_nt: TGTGCCAGCAGTCGACAGAAAACCCTCTCTGGCACCGGGGAGCTGTTTTTT
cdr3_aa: CASSRQKTLSGTGELFF

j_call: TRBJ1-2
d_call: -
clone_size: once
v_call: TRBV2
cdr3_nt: TGTGCCAGCAGTGAAGCGTCAGGGCTCTATGGCTACACCTTC
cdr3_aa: CASSEASGLYGYTF

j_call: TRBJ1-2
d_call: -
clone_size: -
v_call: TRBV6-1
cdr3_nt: TGTGCCAGCAGAACTTACAGGGTTGGCGCAGGCTACACCTTC
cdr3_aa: CASRTYRVGAGYTF

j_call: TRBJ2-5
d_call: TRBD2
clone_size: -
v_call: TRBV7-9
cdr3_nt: TGTGCCAGCAGCCCGGGACTAGTCTTGGGGGAGACCCAGTACTTC
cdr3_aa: CASSPGLVLGETQYF